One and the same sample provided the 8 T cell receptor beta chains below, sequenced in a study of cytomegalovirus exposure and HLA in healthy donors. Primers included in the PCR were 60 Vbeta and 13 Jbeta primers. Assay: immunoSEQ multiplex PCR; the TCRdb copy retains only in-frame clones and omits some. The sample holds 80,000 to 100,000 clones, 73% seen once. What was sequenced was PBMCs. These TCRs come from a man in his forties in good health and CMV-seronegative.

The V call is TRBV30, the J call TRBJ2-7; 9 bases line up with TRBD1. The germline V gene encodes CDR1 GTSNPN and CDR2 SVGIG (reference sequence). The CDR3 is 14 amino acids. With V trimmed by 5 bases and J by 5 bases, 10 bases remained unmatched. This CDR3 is CAWLHGTGFDEQYF. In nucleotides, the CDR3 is TGTGCCTGGTTGCACGGGACAGGGTTCGACGAGCAGTACTTC.

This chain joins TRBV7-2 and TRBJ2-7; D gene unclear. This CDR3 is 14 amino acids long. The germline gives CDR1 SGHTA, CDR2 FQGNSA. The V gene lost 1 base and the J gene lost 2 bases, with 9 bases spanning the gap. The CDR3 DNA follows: TGTGCCAGCAGCTTAGGTTCCGTAACCTACGAGCAGTACTTC. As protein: CASSLGSVTYEQYF.

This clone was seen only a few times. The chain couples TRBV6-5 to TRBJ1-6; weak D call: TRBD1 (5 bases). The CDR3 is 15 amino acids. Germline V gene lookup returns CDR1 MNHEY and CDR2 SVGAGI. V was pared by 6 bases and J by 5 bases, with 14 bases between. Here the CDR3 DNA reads TGTGCCAGCAGACCTGGTCGGGGGGATAATTCACCCCTCCACTTT. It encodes CASRPGRGDNSPLHF.

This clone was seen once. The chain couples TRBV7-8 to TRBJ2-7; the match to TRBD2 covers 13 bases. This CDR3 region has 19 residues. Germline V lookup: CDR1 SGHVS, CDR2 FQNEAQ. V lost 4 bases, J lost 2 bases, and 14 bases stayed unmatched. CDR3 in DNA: TGTGCCAGCAGCTCTCCAGGGGCGGGAACTAGCGGGAGGGCCTACGAGCAGTACTTC. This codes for CASSSPGAGTSGRAYEQYF.

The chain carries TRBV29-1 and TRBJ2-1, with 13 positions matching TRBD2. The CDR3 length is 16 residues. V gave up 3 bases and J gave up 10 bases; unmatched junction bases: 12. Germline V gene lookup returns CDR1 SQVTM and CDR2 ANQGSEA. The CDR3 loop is CSVDPQLAGGLGEQFF. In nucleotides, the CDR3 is TGCAGCGTTGACCCTCAACTAGCGGGGGGGCTGGGGGAGCAGTTCTTC.

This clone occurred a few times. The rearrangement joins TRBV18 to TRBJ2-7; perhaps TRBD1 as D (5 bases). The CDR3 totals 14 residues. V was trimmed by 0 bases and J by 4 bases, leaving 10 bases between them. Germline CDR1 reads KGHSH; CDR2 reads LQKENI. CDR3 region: CASSPPTGKYEQYF. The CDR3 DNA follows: TGTGCCAGCTCACCACCTACAGGCAAATACGAGCAGTACTTC. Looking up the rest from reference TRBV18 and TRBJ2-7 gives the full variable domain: NAGVMQNPRHLVRRRGQEARLRCSPMKGHSHVYWYRQLPEEGLKFMVYLQKENIIDESGMPKERFSAEFPKEGPSILRIQQVVRGDSAAYFCASSPPTGKYEQYFGPGTRLTVT.

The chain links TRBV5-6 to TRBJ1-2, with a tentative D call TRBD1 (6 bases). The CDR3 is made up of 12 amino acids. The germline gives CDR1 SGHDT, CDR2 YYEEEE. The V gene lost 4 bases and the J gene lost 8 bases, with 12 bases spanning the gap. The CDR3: CASSPRQGGYTF. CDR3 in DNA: TGTGCCAGCAGCCCCCGGCAGGGGGGCTACACCTTC.

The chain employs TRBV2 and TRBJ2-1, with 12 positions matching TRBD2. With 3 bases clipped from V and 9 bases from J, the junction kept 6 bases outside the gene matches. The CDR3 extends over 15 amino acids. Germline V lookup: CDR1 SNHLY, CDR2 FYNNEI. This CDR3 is CASSDLAGGPGEQFF. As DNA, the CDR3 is TGTGCCAGCAGTGACCTAGCGGGGGGGCCAGGTGAGCAGTTCTTC.